The 10 T cell receptor beta chains given below trace back to one sample, sequenced in a study of blood T cells in healthy people across ages. It was with a sample-barcoded 5' primer and a J-beta primer mix that a second PCR of roughly 7 to 12 cycles was run. TCRdb re-derived calls from the 5' RACE reads in MiXCR, one entry per CDR3 protein. This table holds about 970,000 distinct CDR3 sequences, roughly 51% found once. The sequenced material came from blood. These receptors originate from a woman aged 55-69 years in good health.

This clonotype was observed a handful of times. The rearrangement joins TRBV28 to TRBJ1-2; weak D call: TRBD1 (5 bases). CDR1 and CDR2 from the germline V gene are MDHEN and SYDVKM. Trimming cost V 9 bases and J 5 bases, with 16 bases left between them. The CDR3 contains 13 residues. In DNA, the CDR3 is TGTGCCAGTATCGACAGTAGAGATTATGGCTACACCTTC. Its translation: CASIDSRDYGYTF.

In its sample, this clonotype was seen a few times. This chain connects TRBV24-1 to TRBJ2-3; TRBD2 is a possible D gene (5 bases). The germline V gene encodes CDR1 KGHDR and CDR2 SFDVKD. The CDR3 is 15 amino acids. V lost 3 bases, J lost 6 bases, and 15 bases lay in between. CDR3 region: CATSDVGGRRDTQYF. The CDR3 coding sequence is TGTGCCACCAGTGATGTCGGAGGCCGTAGGGATACGCAGTATTTT.

The rearrangement links TRBV20-1 to TRBJ2-7; 13 nucleotides align to TRBD2. The CDR3 has 15 amino acids. CDR1 is DFQATT, CDR2 SNEGSKA, per germline (reference sequence). The V gene end was trimmed by 3 bases and the J gene end by 0 bases; junction bases not matched to a gene: 2. The CDR3: CSARGTSGASYEQYF. Here the CDR3 DNA reads TGCAGTGCTAGGGGGACTAGCGGGGCCTCCTACGAGCAGTACTTC.

The chain couples TRBV6-2 or TRBV6-3 to TRBJ2-4, with 7 positions matching TRBD2. The DNA end is more similar to TRBJ2-5, so the J call may be wrong. Germline loops: CDR1 MNHEY, CDR2 SVGEGT. The CDR3 is 16 amino acids. CDR3 in DNA: TGTGCCAGCAGCCCCTTTTCTGCGGGGGAGCTAGAGACCCAGTACTTC. This encodes CASSPFSAGELETQYF.

This clonotype was observed at least ten times. The rearrangement links TRBV12-3 or TRBV12-4 to TRBJ1-5, with a possible D match to TRBD1 (5 bases). The V gene lost 4 bases and the J gene lost 0 bases, with 22 bases spanning the gap. CDR3 size: 19 residues. The CDR3 coding sequence is TGTGCCAGCAGTTCCCCCTTGGGACGCGGGTCCTCTAGCAATCAGCCCCAGCATTTT. This translates into CASSSPLGRGSSSNQPQHF.

The CDR3 DNA follows: TGTGCCAGCAGCTTGAAGGGGGCCAATCAGCCCCAGCATTTT. Translated, it gives CASSLKGANQPQHF. The chain has TRBV7-9 and TRBJ1-5, with 7 bases aligning to TRBD1. This CDR3 contains 14 residues. Germline V CDR1 and CDR2: SEHNR, FQNEAQ (reference sequence). V was pared by 3 bases and J by 3 bases, with 2 bases of the junction left unmatched. Variable domain in full (rest from reference TRBV7-9 and TRBJ1-5): DTGVSQNPRHKITKRGQNVTFRCDPISEHNRLYWYRQTLGQGPEFLTYFQNEAQLEKSRLLSDRFSAERPKGSFSTLEIQRTEQGDSAMYLCASSLKGANQPQHFGDGTRLSIL.

The rearrangement joins TRBV12-3 or TRBV12-4 to TRBJ1-5; D gene ambiguous. The V end lost 1 base, the J end lost 3 bases, and 10 bases lay between the germline ends. The CDR3 contains 15 residues. CDR3 residues: CASSLVGGFNQPQHF. CDR3 sequence (DNA): TGTGCCAGCAGTTTAGTAGGCGGGTTCAATCAGCCCCAGCATTTT.

This clonotype has more than one count but fewer than ten. The chain joins TRBV3-1 to TRBJ1-1, with a weak D call TRBD1 (6 bases). The CDR3 extends over 14 amino acids. Trimming stripped 4 bases from V and 1 base from J, with 10 bases between. The germline V gene has CDR1 LGHDT and CDR2 YNNKEL (reference sequence). CDR3 amino acids: CASSLGHQNTEAFF. CDR3 bases: TGTGCCAGCAGCCTGGGACACCAGAACACTGAAGCTTTCTTT.

J is TRBJ2-4 and V is TRBV6-1, with TRBD1 as a possible D gene (6 bases). Trimming pared 7 bases from V and 0 bases from J, leaving 7 bases between. There are 13 residues in the CDR3. Germline-derived CDR1 and CDR2 are MNHNS and SASEGT. CDR3 sequence reads: CASTGVAKNIQYF. CDR3 bases: TGTGCCAGCACAGGGGTAGCCAAAAACATTCAGTACTTC.

This sequence joins TRBV28 and TRBJ1-1; D ambiguous. Trimming shortened V by 8 bases and J by 5 bases, and 18 bases separated the two germline ends. Per the germline V gene, CDR1 is MDHEN and CDR2 is SYDVKM. This CDR3 has 14 residues. The CDR3 coding sequence is TGTGCCAGCTCATCCCCGGAATTTCGTACTGAAGCTTTCTTT. Protein product: CASSSPEFRTEAFF.